This T cell receptor beta chain appears in the sequencing data of a study of Graves' ophthalmopathy and Graves' hyperthyroidism. This clonotype was counted many times. The antigen is unknown. Study observations and caveats: Detection in blood was also observed for most expanded thyroid clonotypes above 0.001 frequency.

Transcripts of RNA were the source for amplifying TCR beta CDR3 regions. First-round RT-PCR with HTBI primers preceded a second-round multiplex PCR. TCRdb ran MiXCR on the multiplex PCR reads and lists one entry per CDR3 protein. The table shows 200,000 to 250,000 distinct CDR3 sequences, with 20% to 25% occurring only once. The CDR3 spans 11 residues. Germline CDR1 reads SGHAT; CDR2 reads FQNNGV. With 8 bases removed from V and 5 bases from J, the gap between germline ends came to 9 bases. Excluded: other autoimmune disease, uncontrolled infection, pregnancy or lactation. Symptoms, serum thyroxine and TRAb, thyroid ultrasound, and orbital computed tomography formed the diagnostic basis. A volume of 9.5 to 10 ml of fresh peripheral blood supplied the PBMCs.

The sample consisted of peripheral blood. The TCR originated in a woman aged 45-59 years with Graves' ophthalmopathy. This rearrangement joins TRBV11-2 to TRBJ2-5; D uncertain. CDR3 sequence (DNA): TGTGCCAGCGCCATAGGGGAGACCCAGTACTTC. It specifies CASAIGETQYF.